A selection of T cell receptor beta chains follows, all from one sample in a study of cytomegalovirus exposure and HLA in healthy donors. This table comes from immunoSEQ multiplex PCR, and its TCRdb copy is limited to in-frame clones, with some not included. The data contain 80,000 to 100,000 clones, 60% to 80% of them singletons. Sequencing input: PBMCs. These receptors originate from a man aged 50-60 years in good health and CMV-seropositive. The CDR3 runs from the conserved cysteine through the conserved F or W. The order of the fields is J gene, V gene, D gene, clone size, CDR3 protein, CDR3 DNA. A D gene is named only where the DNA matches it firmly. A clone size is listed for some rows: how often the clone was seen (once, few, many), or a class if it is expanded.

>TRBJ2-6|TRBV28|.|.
CASRQGSGANVLTF
TGTGCCAGCAGACAGGGCTCTGGGGCCAACGTCCTGACTTTC
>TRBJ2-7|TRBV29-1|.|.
CSVEGGRGTYEQYF
TGCAGCGTTGAGGGCGGCAGGGGTACCTACGAGCAGTACTTC
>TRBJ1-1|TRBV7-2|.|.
CASSQIPMNTEAFF
TGTGCCAGCAGCCAAATTCCTATGAACACTGAAGCTTTCTTT
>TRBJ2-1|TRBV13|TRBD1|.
CASSLGGTGPYNEQFF
TGTGCCAGCAGCTTAGGGGGGACAGGTCCATACAATGAGCAGTTCTTC
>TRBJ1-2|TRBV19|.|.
CASSSQGFYGYTF
TGTGCCAGTAGTTCACAGGGATTTTATGGCTACACCTTC
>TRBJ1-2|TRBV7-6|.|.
CASSPGPGRYGYTF
TGCGCCAGCAGCCCCGGTCCGGGGAGATATGGCTACACCTTC
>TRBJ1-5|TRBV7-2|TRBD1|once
CASSAEQGAYSNQPQHF
TGTGCCAGCAGCGCGGAACAGGGGGCCTATAGCAATCAGCCCCAGCATTTT
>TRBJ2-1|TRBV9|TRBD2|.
CASHRGREGNEQFF
TGTGCCAGCCATCGCGGGAGGGAGGGAAATGAGCAGTTCTTC
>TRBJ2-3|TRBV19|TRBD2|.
CASSPLAGGSTDTQYF
TGTGCCAGTAGTCCCCTAGCGGGGGGGAGCACAGATACGCAGTATTTT
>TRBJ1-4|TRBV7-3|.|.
CASSPQGGGSGEKLFF
TGTGCCAGCAGCCCCCAGGGAGGAGGTTCGGGTGAAAAACTGTTTTTT
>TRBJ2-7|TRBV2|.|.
CASSELDSYYEQYF
TGTGCCAGCAGTGAGCTGGACAGCTACTACGAGCAGTACTTC
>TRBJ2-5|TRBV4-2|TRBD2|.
CASSQDISGGAEGETQYF
TGTGCCAGCAGCCAAGATATTAGCGGGGGGGCAGAGGGGGAGACCCAGTACTTC
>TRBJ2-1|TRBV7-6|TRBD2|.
CASSLGGTSSYNEQFF
TGTGCCAGCAGCTTAGGTGGGACTAGCTCCTACAATGAGCAGTTCTTC
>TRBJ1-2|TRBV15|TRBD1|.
CATSRERGQGSYGYTF
TGTGCCACCAGCAGGGAACGTGGACAGGGCAGCTATGGCTACACCTTC
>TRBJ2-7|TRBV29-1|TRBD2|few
CSVVGLAVEQYF
TGCAGCGTTGTAGGCCTAGCGGTTGAGCAGTACTTC
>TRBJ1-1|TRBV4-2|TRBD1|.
CASSQTGMNTEAFF
TGTGCCAGCAGCCAGACAGGGATGAACACTGAAGCTTTCTTT
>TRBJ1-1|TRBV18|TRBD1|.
CASSRVRDRANTEAFF
TGTGCCAGCTCCCGCGTCCGGGACAGGGCGAACACTGAAGCTTTCTTT
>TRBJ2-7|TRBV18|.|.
CASSPTGSYEQYF
TGTGCCAGCTCACCAACAGGCTCCTACGAGCAGTACTTC
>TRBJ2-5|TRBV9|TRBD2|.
CASSVDSSGSKTQYF
TGTGCCAGCAGCGTAGATTCTAGCGGGAGTAAGACCCAGTACTTC
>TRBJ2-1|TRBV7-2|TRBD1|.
CASSLSPATGEFF
TGTGCCAGCAGCTTAAGCCCTGCGACAGGGGAGTTCTTC
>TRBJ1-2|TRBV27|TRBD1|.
CASSPGQGGGYTF
TGTGCCAGCAGTCCCGGACAGGGAGGTGGCTACACCTTC
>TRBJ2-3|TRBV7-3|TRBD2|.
CASSFSSGGAPDTQYF
TGTGCCAGCAGCTTTTCTAGCGGGGGGGCCCCTGATACGCAGTATTTT
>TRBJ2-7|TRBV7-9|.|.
CASSLGEGQGSTYEQYF
TGTGCCAGCAGCTTAGGAGAGGGCCAGGGGTCCACCTACGAGCAGTACTTC
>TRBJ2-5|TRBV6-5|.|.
CASSPRGGGQETQYF
TGTGCCAGCAGTCCTCGGGGAGGAGGTCAAGAGACCCAGTACTTC